The 8 T cell receptor beta chains given below trace back to one sample, sequenced in a study of T cell changes during pregnancy in multiple sclerosis. The assay was immunoSEQ multiplex PCR, and TCRdb's table has in-frame clones only and misses some. The repertoire holds roughly 84,000 clones, with around 95% as singletons. Source: peripheral blood, taken in the third trimester of pregnancy. All receptors derive from a female donor in good health, enrolled as a control in a pregnancy study.

The chain is built from TRBV30 and TRBJ1-3; D remains unclear. The germline V gene encodes CDR1 GTSNPN and CDR2 SVGIG (reference sequence). The germline V and J ends were trimmed by 4 bases and 5 bases, with 15 bases remaining between them. This CDR3 is 14 amino acids long. This CDR3 reads CAWIPRTNRNTIYF. CDR3 nucleotides: TGTGCCTGGATCCCCAGGACTAATAGAAACACCATATATTTT.

V gene TRBV6-5 combines with J gene TRBJ1-2; 11 bases are a match to TRBD1. Germline V lookup: CDR1 MNHEY, CDR2 SVGAGI. This CDR3 comprises 16 residues. V was pared by 4 bases and J by 8 bases, with 12 bases of the junction left unmatched. The CDR3 protein is CASSSPQDRGRWGYTF. CDR3 DNA: TGTGCCAGCAGTTCACCCCAGGACAGGGGGCGATGGGGCTACACCTTC.

This chain links TRBV5-1 with TRBJ1-4; 7 bases are a match to TRBD1. The CDR3 runs 13 residues. Germline V gene lookup returns CDR1 SGHRS and CDR2 YFSETQ. Trimming cost V 7 bases and J 8 bases; bases outside gene matches: 8. The CDR3 coding sequence is TGCGCCAGCTCTGGGACAGAAAGAGAAAAACTGTTTTTT. Translated, it gives CASSGTEREKLFF. Full variable domain (outside the CDR3, taken from reference TRBV5-1 and TRBJ1-4): KAGVTQTPRYLIKTRGQQVTLSCSPISGHRSVSWYQQTPGQGLQFLFEYFSETQRNKGNFPGRFSGRQFSNSRSEMNVSTLELGDSALYLCASSGTEREKLFFGSGTQLSVL.

The gene calls are TRBV28 and TRBJ2-5; weak D call: TRBD1 (6 bases). Trimming took 10 bases from V and 2 from J, leaving 11 bases between them. The CDR3 totals 12 residues. Per the germline V gene, CDR1 is MDHEN and CDR2 is SYDVKM. The CDR3 region has the DNA TGTGCCACCGGGACACCACAAGAGACCCAGTACTTC. Its protein is CATGTPQETQYF.

The genes are TRBV11-2 and TRBJ2-7; no clear D. The length of the CDR3 is 12 residues. V was trimmed by 3 bases and J by 0 bases, leaving 3 bases between them. The germline gives CDR1 SGHAT, CDR2 FQNNGV. The CDR3 is CASSFSSYEQYF. In nucleotides, the CDR3 is TGTGCCAGCAGCTTCAGCTCCTACGAGCAGTACTTC.

This sequence joins TRBV4-1 and TRBJ2-2; D perhaps matches TRBD1 (6 bases). V gave up 3 bases and J gave up 6 bases, with 14 bases separating them. The CDR3 has 15 amino acids. From germline, CDR1 is MGHRA and CDR2 YSYEKL. For the CDR3, the DNA is TGCGCCAGCAGCCAGGGGGCCTACCGCGCCGGGGAGCTGTTTTTT. Translating it yields CASSQGAYRAGELFF.

CDR3 sequence: CAWSNLLSTAMGTDTQYF. The CDR3 bases are TGTGCCTGGAGTAACCTCTTATCTACAGCTATGGGCACAGATACGCAGTATTTT. The chain combines TRBV30 with TRBJ2-3; no clear D. The V end was cut by 2 bases, the J end by 1 base, with 22 bases between. This CDR3 is built from 18 residues. From germline, CDR1 is GTSNPN and CDR2 SVGIG (reference sequence). The variable domain in full, completed from reference TRBV30 and TRBJ2-3, reads SQTIHQWPATLVQPVGSPLSLECTVEGTSNPNLYWYRQAAGRGLQLLFYSVGIGQISSEVPQNLSASRPQDRQFILSSKKLLLSDSGFYLCAWSNLLSTAMGTDTQYFGPGTRLTVL.

This sequence joins TRBV28 and TRBJ1-1; 8 nucleotides align to TRBD1. The CDR3 totals 12 residues. Germline V gene data show CDR1 as MDHEN and CDR2 as SYDVKM. V gave up 5 bases and J gave up 10 bases; unmatched junction bases: 6. The DNA of the CDR3 is TGTGCCAGCAGTCCGGACAGGGTATCAGCTTTCTTT. This encodes CASSPDRVSAFF. The full variable domain, its missing parts supplied by reference TRBV28 and TRBJ1-1, is DVKVTQSSRYLVKRTGEKVFLECVQDMDHENMFWYRQDPGLGLRLIYFSYDVKMKEKGDIPEGYSVSREKKERFSLILESASTNQTSMYLCASSPDRVSAFFGQGTRLTVV.